This TCR beta chain was captured by sequencing in a study of T-cell reconstitution after alpha-beta-depleted transplantation in children. Overall study results and limits: From surviving recipient T cells and thymic progenitors came the high day-60 TCRbeta diversity observed in some patients. Newly made T cells mostly supplied T-cell counts and diversity one year after transplant.

A word on this clonotype: Its antigen is not identified.

Unique molecular identifiers were used to barcode this TCRbeta library. TCRdb re-called the PCR reads with MiXCR, one entry per CDR3 protein. The sample records some 95,000 distinct CDR3 sequences, roughly a quarter being singletons. This specimen consisted of PBMCs, obtained before TCRalphabeta/CD19-depleted stem cell transplant. The sequence was collected from a boy aged 2 to 9 with acute lymphoblastic leukemia, due to receive a stem cell transplant.

CDR3 residues: CASSFGSGAFF. The CDR3 DNA reads TGTGCCAGCAGTTTTGGGTCCGGGGCTTTCTTT. The chain couples TRBV12-3 or TRBV12-4 to TRBJ1-1, with no clear D. There are 11 residues in the CDR3. V gave up 3 bases and J gave up 11 bases, with 10 bases separating them.